In this sample, the clone carrying this TCR beta chain turned up many times. Antigen unknown. Per germline, CDR1 SGHNT and CDR2 YYREEE (reference sequence). V was pared by 3 bases and J by 6 bases, with 12 bases between. The CDR3 has 14 amino acids. This sample stems from a study of tumor-infiltrating lymphocytes in primary liver carcinoma. From around 500 ng total RNA, TCR beta cDNA was generated with a primer in the constant region. Slightly modified ARM-PCR with three nested multiplex PCR rounds yielded TCR beta libraries. TRBV1-TRBV30 forward primers and a C-beta reverse primer were used in the first two PCR rounds, which each ran for approximately 10 cycles. One entry per CDR3 protein results from TCRdb running MiXCR on the multiplex PCR reads. This sample has about 200,000 distinct CDR3 sequences, with less than 75% found just once. Germline DNA was also extracted, with blood RNA taken from unsorted whole blood.

Study findings and constraints: Paired tumor-adjacent and tumor-blood samples overlapped less than tumor region pairs did.

The TCR comes from a woman aged 55 to 70 with primary liver carcinoma and hepatitis B virus infection. The source material was peripheral blood. The gene calls are TRBV5-4 and TRBJ2-2; a weak D match, TRBD2 (5 bases). CDR3 in DNA: TGTGCCAGCAGCTCGAACCTAGCTCCCGGGGAGCTGTTTTTT. This gives the protein CASSSNLAPGELFF.